The clone carrying this TCR beta chain was recorded only once. Its antigen remains unknown. This entry comes from a study of T cell responses to AZD1222 COVID-19 vaccine. Study observations and caveats: The donor group comprised mostly white British people and more females; the analysis possibly underestimated clonal diversity. Unmutated variant regions reportedly attract nearly half of all spike-specific TCRs.

Germline loops: CDR1 SEHNR, CDR2 FQNEAQ (reference sequence). V was clipped by 2 bases and J by 0 bases; unmatched bases: 4. The CDR3 contains 16 residues. The table came from immunoSEQ multiplex PCR; TCRdb's copy has only in-frame clones and leaves some out. This repertoire shows more than 95,000 clones, 85% to 90% found once; its top ten account for over 8.5%. This specimen consisted of peripheral blood, obtained on day 0 of MenACWY control vaccination. The chain has TRBV7-9 and TRBJ2-1; 7 bases agree with TRBD2. The clonotype comes from an adult in good health. The CDR3 DNA reads as TGTGCCAGCAGCTTACTAGCGGTGAGCTCCTACAATGAGCAGTTCTTC. It specifies CASSLLAVSSYNEQFF.